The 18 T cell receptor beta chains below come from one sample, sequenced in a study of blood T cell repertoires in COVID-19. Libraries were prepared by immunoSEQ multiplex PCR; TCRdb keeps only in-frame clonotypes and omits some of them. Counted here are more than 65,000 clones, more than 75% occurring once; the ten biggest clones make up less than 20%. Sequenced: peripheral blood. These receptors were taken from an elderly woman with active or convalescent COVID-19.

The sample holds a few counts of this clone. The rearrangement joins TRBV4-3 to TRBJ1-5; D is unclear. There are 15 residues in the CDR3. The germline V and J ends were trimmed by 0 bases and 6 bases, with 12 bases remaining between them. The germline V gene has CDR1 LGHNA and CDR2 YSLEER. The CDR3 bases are TGCGCCAGCAGCCAAGATGATAGCCGGGGTCAGCCCCAGCATTTT. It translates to CASSQDDSRGQPQHF.

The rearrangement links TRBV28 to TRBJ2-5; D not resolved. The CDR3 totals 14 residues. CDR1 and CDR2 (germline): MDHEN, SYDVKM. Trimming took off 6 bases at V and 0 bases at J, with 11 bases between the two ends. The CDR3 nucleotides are TGTGCCAGCAGCCCACTATCGTACCAAGAGACCCAGTACTTC. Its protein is CASSPLSYQETQYF.

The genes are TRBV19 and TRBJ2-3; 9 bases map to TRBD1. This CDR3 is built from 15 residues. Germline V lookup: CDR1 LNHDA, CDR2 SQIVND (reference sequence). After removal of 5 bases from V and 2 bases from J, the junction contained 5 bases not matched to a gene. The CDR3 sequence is CASSARTGDTDTQYF. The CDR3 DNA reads TGTGCCAGTAGTGCTAGGACAGGGGACACAGATACGCAGTATTTT.

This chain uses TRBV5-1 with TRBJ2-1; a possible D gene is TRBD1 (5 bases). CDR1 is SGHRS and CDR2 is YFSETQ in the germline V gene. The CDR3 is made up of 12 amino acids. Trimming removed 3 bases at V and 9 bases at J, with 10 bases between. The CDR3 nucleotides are TGCGCCAGCAGCTCCTCAGGGTTTGAGCAGTTCTTC. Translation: CASSSSGFEQFF.

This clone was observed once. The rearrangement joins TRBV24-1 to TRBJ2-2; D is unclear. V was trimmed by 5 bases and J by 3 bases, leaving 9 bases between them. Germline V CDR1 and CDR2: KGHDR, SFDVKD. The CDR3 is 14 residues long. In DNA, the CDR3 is TGTGCCACCAGTGCAGGCAGAGACACCGGGGAGCTGTTTTTT. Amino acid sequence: CATSAGRDTGELFF.

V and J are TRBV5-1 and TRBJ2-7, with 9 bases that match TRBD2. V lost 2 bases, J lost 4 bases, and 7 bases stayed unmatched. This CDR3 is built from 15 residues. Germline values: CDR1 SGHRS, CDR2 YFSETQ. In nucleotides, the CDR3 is TGCGCCAGCAGCTTTAGGAGCGGGGGGCCTTACGAGCAGTACTTC. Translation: CASSFRSGGPYEQYF.

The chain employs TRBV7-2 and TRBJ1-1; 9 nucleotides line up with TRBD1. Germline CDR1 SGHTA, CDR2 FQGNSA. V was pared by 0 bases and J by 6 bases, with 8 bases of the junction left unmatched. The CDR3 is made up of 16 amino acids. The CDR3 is CASSLAGPGTGSEAFF. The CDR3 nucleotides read TGTGCCAGCAGCTTAGCAGGGCCCGGGACAGGGTCTGAAGCTTTCTTT.

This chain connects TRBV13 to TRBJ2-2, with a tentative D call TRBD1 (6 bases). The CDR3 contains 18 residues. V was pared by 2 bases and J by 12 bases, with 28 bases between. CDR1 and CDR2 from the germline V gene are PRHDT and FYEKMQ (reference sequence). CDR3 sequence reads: CASSLRSAGLDHWGQLFF. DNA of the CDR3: TGTGCCAGCAGCTTACGATCTGCAGGTCTAGACCATTGGGGGCAGCTGTTTTTT.

The CDR3: CAISRDSYTQYF. The CDR3 DNA follows: TGTGCCATCAGCCGGGACAGCTATACGCAGTATTTT. The chain recombines TRBV10-3 with TRBJ2-3; 7 positions agree with TRBD1. Germline V CDR1 and CDR2: ENHRY, SYGVKD. This CDR3 contains 12 residues. Losses at the gene ends were 6 bases for V and 7 bases for J; bases not matched to a gene: 4.

Here the CDR3 DNA reads TGCAGCGTTGGCGGGCCCGAGCGGCGAGAGACCCAGTACTTC. Its translation is CSVGGPERRETQYF. The V gene is TRBV29-1, the J gene TRBJ2-5, with D possibly being TRBD2 (5 bases). Germline V gene data show CDR1 as SQVTM and CDR2 as ANQGSEA. The CDR3 runs to 14 residues. V lost 4 bases to trimming and J lost 4 bases, with 16 bases between them.

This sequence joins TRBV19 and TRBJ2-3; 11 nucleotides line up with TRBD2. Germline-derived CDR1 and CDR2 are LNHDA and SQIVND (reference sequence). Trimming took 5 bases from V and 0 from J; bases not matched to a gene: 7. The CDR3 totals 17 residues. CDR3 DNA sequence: TGTGCCAGTAGTGGGTCTAGCGGGGGGCCTAGCACAGATACGCAGTATTTT. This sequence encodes CASSGSSGGPSTDTQYF.

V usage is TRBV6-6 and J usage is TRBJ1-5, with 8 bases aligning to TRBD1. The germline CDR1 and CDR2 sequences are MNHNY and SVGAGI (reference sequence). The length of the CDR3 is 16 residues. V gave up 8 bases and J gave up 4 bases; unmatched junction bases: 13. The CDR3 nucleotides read TGTGCCAGCGCCCTTGACAGGGGAGAAGGTAATCAGCCCCAGCATTTT. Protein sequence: CASALDRGEGNQPQHF.

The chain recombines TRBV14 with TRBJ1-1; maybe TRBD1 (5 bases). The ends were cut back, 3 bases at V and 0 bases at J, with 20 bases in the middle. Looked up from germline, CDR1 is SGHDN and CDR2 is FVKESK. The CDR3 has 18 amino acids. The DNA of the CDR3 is TGTGCCAGCAGCCAGGCGGGGCGGGCCAGCAGAATGAACACTGAAGCTTTCTTT. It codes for CASSQAGRASRMNTEAFF.

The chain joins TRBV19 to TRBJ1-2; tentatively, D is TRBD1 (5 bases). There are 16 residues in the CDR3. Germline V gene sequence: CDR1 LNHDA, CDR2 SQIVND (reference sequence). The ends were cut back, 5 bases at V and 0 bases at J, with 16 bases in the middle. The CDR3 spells CASSRLSGIANYGYTF. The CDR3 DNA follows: TGTGCCAGTAGTCGACTCTCAGGGATAGCTAACTATGGCTACACCTTC.

For the CDR3, the DNA is TGCAGCGTCCGACTGGATTATTATCAGTTCTTC. Its protein product is CSVRLDYYQFF. This chain connects TRBV29-1 to TRBJ2-1; D remains unclear. V was clipped by 6 bases and J by 13 bases, with 16 bases between them. Per germline, CDR1 SQVTM and CDR2 ANQGSEA. The CDR3 has 11 amino acids.

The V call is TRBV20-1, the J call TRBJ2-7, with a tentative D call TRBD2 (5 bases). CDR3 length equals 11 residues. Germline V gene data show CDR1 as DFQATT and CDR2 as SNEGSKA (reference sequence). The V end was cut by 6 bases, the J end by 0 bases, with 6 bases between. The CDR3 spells CSAGSSYEQYF. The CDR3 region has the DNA TGCAGTGCGGGGAGCTCCTACGAGCAGTACTTC.

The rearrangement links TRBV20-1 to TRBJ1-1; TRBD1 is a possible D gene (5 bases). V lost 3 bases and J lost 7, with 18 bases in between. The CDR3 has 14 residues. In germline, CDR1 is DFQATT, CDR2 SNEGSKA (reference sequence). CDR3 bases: TGCAGTGCTAGTGAGCCTGCAGGGTTCGATGAAGCTTTCTTT. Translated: CSASEPAGFDEAFF.

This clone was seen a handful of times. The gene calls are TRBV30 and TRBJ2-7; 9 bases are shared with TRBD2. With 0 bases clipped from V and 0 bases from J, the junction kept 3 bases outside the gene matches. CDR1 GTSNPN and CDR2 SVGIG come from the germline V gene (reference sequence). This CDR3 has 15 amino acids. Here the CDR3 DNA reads TGTGCCTGGAGTGTCAGCGGGGGGCCCTCCTACGAGCAGTACTTC. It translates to CAWSVSGGPSYEQYF. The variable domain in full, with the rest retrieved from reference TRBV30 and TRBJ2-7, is SQTIHQWPATLVQPVGSPLSLECTVEGTSNPNLYWYRQAAGRGLQLLFYSVGIGQISSEVPQNLSASRPQDRQFILSSKKLLLSDSGFYLCAWSVSGGPSYEQYFGPGTRLTVT.